Sequencing of this TCR beta chain was carried out in a study of blood T cell repertoires in COVID-19 (dated by TCRdb to the early 2020s). The study in broad terms: Samples from collaborators originated in the United States, Italy and Spain and spanned both the acute and convalescent phases of COVID-19. Deeply sampled blood TCRbeta repertoires from subjects exposed to, actively infected with, or recovered from COVID-19 were included in the dataset. Samples were obtained from the ongoing ImmuneRACE study (first 160 participants) and from 1,254 subjects provided by 6 global collaborators. The sample metadata nearly always contained a de-identified subject ID, COVID-19 status, age in years and sex. A freely available public database, intended as a resource for researchers studying the immune response to SARS-CoV-2, is where the repertoires were released. Where HLA class I and class II types were available, the types were taken from metadata supplied by the sample provider, not from assay-based typing. The material from the prospective study consisted of cDNA or gDNA derived from T cells, B-cell-depleted T cells, or PBMCs.

Beyond this particular receptor, the publication reports: The quantity of clinical and demographic metadata differed by source and by participant and was supplied without curation.

For this clone: There is no known antigen for this receptor. No base quality values were provided; no much bigger clone lies one nucleotide off.

A second Seattle source provided samples from volunteer blood donors who had recovered from COVID-19. Collaborating institutions collected whole blood in K2EDTA tubes following their own protocols. For TCRbeta analysis, collaborators shipped samples as frozen whole blood, isolated PBMCs, or DNA extracted from either of those sample types. The immunoSEQ Assay, a bias-controlled multiplex PCR, was used to amplify TCRbeta CDR3 regions from genomic DNA. The original methods were these. Nucleated cell counts per sample were estimated from amplification of reference gene primers within the assay. Sequence reads were collapsed and filtered to measure the absolute abundance of every unique TCRbeta CDR3 rearrangement. For each sample, productive Simpson clonality was calculated as the square root of Simpson's diversity index over productive rearrangements. Held by TCRdb, this immuneACCESS table contains in-frame sequences only and omits some clones. Under half of the omission traces to an unresolved V gene where checked; the cause of the rest is unknown. D and trimming come from the DNA, and the V and J calls and clone size come from that table. For this sample the table gives approximately 250,000 clones, of which 80% to 90% were detected only once. Roughly 1.4% of the sample is taken by the ten largest.

The germline V gene (reference sequence) supplies CDR1 SGHNT and CDR2 YYREEE. Clipping removes 4 bases from V and 5 bases from J, with 8 as the unmatched junction base count. Including the terminal cysteine and phenylalanine, the CDR3 comprises 16 residues. Only the CDR3 region is kept as DNA, spanning 48 bases read in frame from base 1. The TCR comes from a woman aged 40 to 49 who had recovered from COVID-19. The sequenced sample was peripheral blood. The chain is assembled from TRBV5-4 and TRBJ2-2; the junction holds 10 bases that match TRBD1. The DNA sequence is TGTGCCAGCAGCCCTCCGGGGACAGGGGTAACCGGGGAGCTGTTTTTT. It codes for CASSPPGTGVTGELFF.